This TCR beta chain appears in the sequencing data of a study of T cells in Graves' hyperthyroidism and ophthalmopathy. V lost 0 bases to trimming and J lost 0 bases, with 9 bases between them. This CDR3 region has 15 residues. Germline CDR1 is SGHRS and CDR2 is YFSETQ. Patients were excluded because of uncontrolled infection, other autoimmune disease, pregnancy or lactation. The investigators amplified TCR beta CDR3 regions from RNA transcripts. An initial round of RT-PCR targeting the TCR CDR3 relied on the HTBI primer set. TCRdb processed the multiplex PCR reads anew with MiXCR; each CDR3 protein has one entry. The table lists some 420,000 distinct CDR3 sequences, approximately 13% of them singletons, with about 5% in the top ten. The sample holds many counts of this clonotype.

This rearrangement joins TRBV5-1 to TRBJ1-1; no firm D call. The receptor was derived from a woman in her late teens or twenties with Graves' hyperthyroidism. Material: blood. The CDR3 DNA follows: TGCGCCAGCAGCTTGGGGGCAACTTTGAACACTGAAGCTTTCTTT. Its protein product is CASSLGATLNTEAFF. Combining the CDR3 with reference TRBV5-1 and TRBJ1-1 gives the whole variable domain KAGVTQTPRYLIKTRGQQVTLSCSPISGHRSVSWYQQTPGQGLQFLFEYFSETQRNKGNFPGRFSGRQFSNSRSEMNVSTLELGDSALYLCASSLGATLNTEAFFGQGTRLTVV.